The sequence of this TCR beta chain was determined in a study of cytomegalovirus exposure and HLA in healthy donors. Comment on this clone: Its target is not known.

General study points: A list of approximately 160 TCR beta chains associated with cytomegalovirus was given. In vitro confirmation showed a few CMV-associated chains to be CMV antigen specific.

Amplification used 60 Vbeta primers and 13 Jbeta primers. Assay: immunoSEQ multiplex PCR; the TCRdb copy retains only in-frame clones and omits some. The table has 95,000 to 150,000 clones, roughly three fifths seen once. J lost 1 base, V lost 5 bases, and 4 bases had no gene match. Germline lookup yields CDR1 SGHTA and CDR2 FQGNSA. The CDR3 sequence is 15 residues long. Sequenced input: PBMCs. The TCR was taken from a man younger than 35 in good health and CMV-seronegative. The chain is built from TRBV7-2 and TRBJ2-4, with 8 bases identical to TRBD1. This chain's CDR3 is CASSRRTGAKNIQYF. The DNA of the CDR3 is TGTGCCAGCAGCCGCCGGACAGGGGCCAAAAACATTCAGTACTTC.